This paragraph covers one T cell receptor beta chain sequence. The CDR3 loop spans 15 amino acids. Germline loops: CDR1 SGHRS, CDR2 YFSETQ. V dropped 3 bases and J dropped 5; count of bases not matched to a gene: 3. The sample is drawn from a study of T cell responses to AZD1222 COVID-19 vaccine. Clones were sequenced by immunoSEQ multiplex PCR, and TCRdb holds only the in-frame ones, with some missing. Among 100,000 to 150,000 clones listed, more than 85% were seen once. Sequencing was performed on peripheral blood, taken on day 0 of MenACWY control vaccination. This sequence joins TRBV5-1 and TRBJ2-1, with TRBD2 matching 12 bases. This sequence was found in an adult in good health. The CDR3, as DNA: TGCGCCAGCAGCTCCCGACTAGCGGGAGACAATGAGCAGTTCTTC. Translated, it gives CASSSRLAGDNEQFF.